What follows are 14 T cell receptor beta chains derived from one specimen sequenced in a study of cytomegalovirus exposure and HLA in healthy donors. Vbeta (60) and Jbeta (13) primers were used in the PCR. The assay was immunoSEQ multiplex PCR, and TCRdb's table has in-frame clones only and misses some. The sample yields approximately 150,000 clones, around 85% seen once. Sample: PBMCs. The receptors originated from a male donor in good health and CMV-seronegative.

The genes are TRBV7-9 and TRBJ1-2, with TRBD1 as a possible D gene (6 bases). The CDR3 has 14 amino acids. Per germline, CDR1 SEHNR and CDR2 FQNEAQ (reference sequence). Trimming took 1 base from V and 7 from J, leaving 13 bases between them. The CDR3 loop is CASSLGGRGIGYTF. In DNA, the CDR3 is TGTGCCAGCAGCTTAGGTGGCAGGGGTATTGGCTACACCTTC.

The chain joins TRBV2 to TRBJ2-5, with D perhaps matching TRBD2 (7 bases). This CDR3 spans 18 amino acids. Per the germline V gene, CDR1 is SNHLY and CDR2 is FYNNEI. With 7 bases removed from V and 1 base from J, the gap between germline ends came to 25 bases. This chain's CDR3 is CASTIRGAEGRPQETQYF. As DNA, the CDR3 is TGTGCCAGCACTATCCGGGGGGCGGAGGGACGGCCCCAAGAGACCCAGTACTTC.

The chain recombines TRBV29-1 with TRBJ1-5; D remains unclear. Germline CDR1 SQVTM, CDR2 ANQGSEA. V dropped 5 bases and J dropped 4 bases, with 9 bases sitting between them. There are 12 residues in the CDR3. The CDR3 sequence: CSVLSPNQPQHF. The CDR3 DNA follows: TGCAGCGTTCTATCCCCGAATCAGCCCCAGCATTTT.

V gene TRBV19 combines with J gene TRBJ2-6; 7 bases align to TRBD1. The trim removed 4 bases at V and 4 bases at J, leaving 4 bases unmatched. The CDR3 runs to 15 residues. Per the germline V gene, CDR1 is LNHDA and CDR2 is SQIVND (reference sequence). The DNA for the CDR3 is TGTGCCAGTAGTACAAGGGGGCGCGGGGCCAACGTCCTGACTTTC. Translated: CASSTRGRGANVLTF.

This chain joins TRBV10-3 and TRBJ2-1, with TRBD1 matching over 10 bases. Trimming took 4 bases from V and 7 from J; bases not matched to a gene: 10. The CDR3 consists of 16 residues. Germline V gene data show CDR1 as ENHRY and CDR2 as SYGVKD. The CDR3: CAISARDRGTGNEQFF. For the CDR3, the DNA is TGTGCCATCAGTGCGCGGGACAGGGGAACGGGAAATGAGCAGTTCTTC.

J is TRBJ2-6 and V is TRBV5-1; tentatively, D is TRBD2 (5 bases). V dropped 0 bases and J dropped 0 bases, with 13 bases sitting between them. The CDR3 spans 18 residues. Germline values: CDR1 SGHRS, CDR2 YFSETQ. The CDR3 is CASSLALGESSGANVLTF. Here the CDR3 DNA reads TGCGCCAGCAGCTTGGCTCTGGGAGAGAGCTCTGGGGCCAACGTCCTGACTTTC.

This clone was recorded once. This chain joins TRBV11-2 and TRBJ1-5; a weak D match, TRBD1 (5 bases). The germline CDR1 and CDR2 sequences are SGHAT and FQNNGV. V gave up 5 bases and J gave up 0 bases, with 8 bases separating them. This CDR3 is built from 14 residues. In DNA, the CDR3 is TGTGCCAGCAGCCGGACAAATAGCAATCAGCCCCAGCATTTT. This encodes CASSRTNSNQPQHF. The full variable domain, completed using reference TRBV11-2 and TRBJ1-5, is EAGVAQSPRYKIIEKRQSVAFWCNPISGHATLYWYQQILGQGPKLLIQFQNNGVVDDSQLPKDRFSAERLKGVDSTLKIQPAKLEDSAVYLCASSRTNSNQPQHFGDGTRLSIL.

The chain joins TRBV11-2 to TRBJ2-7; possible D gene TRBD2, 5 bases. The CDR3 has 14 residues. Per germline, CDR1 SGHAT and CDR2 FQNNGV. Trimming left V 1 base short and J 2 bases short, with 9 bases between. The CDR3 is CASSLGTGTYEQYF. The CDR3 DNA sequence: TGTGCCAGCAGCTTAGGGACTGGAACCTACGAGCAGTACTTC.

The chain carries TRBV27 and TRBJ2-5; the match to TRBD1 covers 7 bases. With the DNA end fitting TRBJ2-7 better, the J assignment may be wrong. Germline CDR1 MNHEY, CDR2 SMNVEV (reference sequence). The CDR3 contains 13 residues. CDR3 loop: CASSARGTYEQYF. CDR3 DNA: TGTGCCAGCAGTGCCAGGGGGACCTACGAGCAGTACTTC.

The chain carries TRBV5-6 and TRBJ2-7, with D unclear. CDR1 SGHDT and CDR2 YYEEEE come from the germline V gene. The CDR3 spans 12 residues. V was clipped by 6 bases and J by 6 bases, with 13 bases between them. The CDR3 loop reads CASTRQTGEQYF. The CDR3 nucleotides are TGTGCCAGCACTCGGCAGACGGGCGAGCAGTACTTC. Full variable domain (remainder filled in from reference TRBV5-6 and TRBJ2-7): DAGVTQSPTHLIKTRGQQVTLRCSPKSGHDTVSWYQQALGQGPQFIFQYYEEEERQRGNFPDRFSGHQFPNYSSELNVNALLLGDSALYLCASTRQTGEQYFGPGTRLTVT.

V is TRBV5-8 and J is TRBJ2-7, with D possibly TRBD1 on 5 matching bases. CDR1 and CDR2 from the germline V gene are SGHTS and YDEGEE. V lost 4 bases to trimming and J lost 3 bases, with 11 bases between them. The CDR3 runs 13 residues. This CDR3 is CASSRGTDYEQYF. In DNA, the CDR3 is TGTGCCAGCAGCAGGGGCACAGACTACGAGCAGTACTTC.

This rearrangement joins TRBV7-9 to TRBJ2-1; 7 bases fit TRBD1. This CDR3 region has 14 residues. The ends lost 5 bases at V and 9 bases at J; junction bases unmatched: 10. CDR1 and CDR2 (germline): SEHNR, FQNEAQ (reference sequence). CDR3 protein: CASSDRDSFREQFF. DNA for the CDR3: TGTGCCAGCAGCGACCGGGACAGTTTTCGTGAGCAGTTCTTC. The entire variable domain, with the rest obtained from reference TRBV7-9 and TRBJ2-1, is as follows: DTGVSQNPRHKITKRGQNVTFRCDPISEHNRLYWYRQTLGQGPEFLTYFQNEAQLEKSRLLSDRFSAERPKGSFSTLEIQRTEQGDSAMYLCASSDRDSFREQFFGPGTRLTVL.

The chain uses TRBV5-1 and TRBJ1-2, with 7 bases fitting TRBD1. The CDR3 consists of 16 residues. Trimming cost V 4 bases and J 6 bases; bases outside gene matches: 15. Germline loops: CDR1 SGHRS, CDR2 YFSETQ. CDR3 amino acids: CASSTGDSTAYNGYTF. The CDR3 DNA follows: TGCGCCAGCAGCACGGGGGACAGTACTGCGTACAATGGCTACACCTTC.

CDR3 protein: CASRFLAGGTGELFF. The CDR3, as DNA: TGTGCCAGCAGGTTCCTAGCGGGGGGCACCGGGGAGCTGTTTTTT. The chain couples TRBV27 to TRBJ2-2, with TRBD2 identical over 11 bases. This CDR3 region has 15 residues. With V trimmed by 6 bases and J by 4 bases, 4 bases remained unmatched. The germline CDR1 and CDR2 sequences are MNHEY and SMNVEV (reference sequence).